This TCR beta chain is from a study of shared clonotypes between healthy human individuals. Overall study context: CD8 memory received one plate per donor, CD8 naive two, CD4 memory three and CD4 naive three.

Researchers ran the assay at a deep level. Repertoires were generated with immunoSEQ multiplex PCR, while TCRdb's copy carries only in-frame clones and drops some. Here the sample spans more than 1.2 million clones, approximately 98.5% being singletons. A note on this clone: Its target is unknown.

Study-level findings and limits: There were few donors, and this limited the genetic and exposure-history diversity represented.

The length of the CDR3 is 14 residues. V was clipped by 10 bases and J by 3 bases; unmatched bases: 9. CDR1 is WSHSY, CDR2 SAAADI, per germline. This TCR derives from a young man in good health. The chain uses TRBV10-2 and TRBJ2-7; 10 nucleotides match TRBD1. Sequencing was done on a sample of naive CD4+ T cells sorted from blood. Subset here: CD45RA+ positively selected. The CDR3 spells CATRGGTGVYEQYF. The CDR3 bases are TGCGCCACCCGGGGAGGGACAGGGGTCTACGAGCAGTACTTC.